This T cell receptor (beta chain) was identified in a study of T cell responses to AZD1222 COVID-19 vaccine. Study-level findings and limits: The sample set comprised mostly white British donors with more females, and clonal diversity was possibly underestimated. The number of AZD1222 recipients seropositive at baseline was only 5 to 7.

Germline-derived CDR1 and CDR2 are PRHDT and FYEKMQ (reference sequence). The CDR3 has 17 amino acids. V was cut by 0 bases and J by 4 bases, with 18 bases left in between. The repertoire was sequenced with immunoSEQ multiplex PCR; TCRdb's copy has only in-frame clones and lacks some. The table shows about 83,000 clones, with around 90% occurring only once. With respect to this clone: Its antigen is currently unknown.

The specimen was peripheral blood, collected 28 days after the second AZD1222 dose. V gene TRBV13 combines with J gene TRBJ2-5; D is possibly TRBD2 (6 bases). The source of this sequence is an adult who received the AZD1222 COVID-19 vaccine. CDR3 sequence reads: CASSLGQGLGILETQYF. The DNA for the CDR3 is TGTGCCAGCAGCTTAGGCCAGGGACTGGGCATTTTAGAGACCCAGTACTTC.